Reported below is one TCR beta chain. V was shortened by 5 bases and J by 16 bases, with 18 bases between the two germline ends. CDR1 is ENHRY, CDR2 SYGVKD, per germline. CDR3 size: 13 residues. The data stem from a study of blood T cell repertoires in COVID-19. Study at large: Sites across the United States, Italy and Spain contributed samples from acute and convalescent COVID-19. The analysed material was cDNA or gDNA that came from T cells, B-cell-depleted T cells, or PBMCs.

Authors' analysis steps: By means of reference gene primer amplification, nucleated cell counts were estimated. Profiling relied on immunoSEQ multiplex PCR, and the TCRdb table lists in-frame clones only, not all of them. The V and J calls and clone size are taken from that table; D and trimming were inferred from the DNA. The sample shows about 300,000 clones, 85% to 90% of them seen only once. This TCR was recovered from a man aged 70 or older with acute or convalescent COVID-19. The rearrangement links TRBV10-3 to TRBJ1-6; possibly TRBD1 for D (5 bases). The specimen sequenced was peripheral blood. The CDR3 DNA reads TGTGCCATCAGTTTTGACGACAGCTCCCCTCTCCACTTT. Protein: CAISFDDSSPLHF.